This T cell receptor (beta chain) was captured by sequencing in a study of long-term antiretroviral therapy in people with HIV. A v3.0 immunoSEQ assay was performed at survey level. Assay used: immunoSEQ multiplex PCR; TCRdb lists only in-frame clones, some missing. The data contain tens of thousands of clones, around nine tenths of them singletons. This clone has a handful of counts. CDR3 length: 15 amino acids. The germline V gene has CDR1 MGHRA and CDR2 YSYEKL. The V gene lost 4 bases and the J gene lost 7 bases, with 14 bases spanning the gap. This receptor was identified in a woman aged 50 to 60 with HIV. The chain uses TRBV4-1 and TRBJ1-6; maybe TRBD1 (5 bases). The material sequenced was unsorted PBMCs, taken 0.1 years before starting antiretroviral therapy. Written as DNA, the CDR3 is TGCGCCAGCAGCCTAAGGGACGGAAGAAATTCACCCCTCCACTTT. This translates into CASSLRDGRNSPLHF.